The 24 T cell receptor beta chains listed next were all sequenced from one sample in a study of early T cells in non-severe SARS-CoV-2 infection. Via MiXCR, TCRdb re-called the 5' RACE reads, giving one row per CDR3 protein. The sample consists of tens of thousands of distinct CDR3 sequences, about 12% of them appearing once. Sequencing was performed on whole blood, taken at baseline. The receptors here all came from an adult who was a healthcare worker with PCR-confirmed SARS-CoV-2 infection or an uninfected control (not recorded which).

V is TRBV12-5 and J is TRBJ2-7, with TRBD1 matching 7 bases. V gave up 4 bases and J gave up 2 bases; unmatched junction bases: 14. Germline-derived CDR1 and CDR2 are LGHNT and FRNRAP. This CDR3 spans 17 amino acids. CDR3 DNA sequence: TGTGCTAGTGGTTCTAATCCCTCGGGACAGATCACCTACGAGCAGTACTTC. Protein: CASGSNPSGQITYEQYF.

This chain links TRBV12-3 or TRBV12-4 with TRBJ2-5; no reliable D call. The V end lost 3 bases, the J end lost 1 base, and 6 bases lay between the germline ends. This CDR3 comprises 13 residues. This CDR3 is CASSLGSQETQYF. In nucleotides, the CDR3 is TGTGCCAGCAGTTTGGGCTCCCAAGAGACCCAGTACTTC.

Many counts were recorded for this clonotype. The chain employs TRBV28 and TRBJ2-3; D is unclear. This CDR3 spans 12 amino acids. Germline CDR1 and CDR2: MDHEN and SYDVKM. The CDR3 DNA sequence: TGTGCGGTGGCGGTTAGCACAGATACGCAGTATTTT. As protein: CAVAVSTDTQYF.

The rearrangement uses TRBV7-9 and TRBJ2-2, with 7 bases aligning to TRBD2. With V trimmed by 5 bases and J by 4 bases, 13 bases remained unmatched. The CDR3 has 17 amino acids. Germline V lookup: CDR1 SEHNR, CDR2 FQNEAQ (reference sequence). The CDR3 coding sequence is TGTGCCAGCAGCCCCCTCCCAGGGAGGGTGGGCACCGGGGAGCTGTTTTTT. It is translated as CASSPLPGRVGTGELFF.

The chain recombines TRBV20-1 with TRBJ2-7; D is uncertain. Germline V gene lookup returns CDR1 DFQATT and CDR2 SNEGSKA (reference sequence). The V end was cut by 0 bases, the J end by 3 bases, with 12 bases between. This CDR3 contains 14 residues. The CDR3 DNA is TGCAGTGCTAGAGATCCAGCGCGCGACTACGAGCAGTACTTC. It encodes CSARDPARDYEQYF.

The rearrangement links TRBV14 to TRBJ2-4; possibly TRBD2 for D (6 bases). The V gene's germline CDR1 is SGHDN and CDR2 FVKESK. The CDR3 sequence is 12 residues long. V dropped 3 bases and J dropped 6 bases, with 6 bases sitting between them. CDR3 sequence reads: CASSQGGNIQYF. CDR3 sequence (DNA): TGTGCCAGCAGCCAGGGGGGAAACATTCAGTACTTC.

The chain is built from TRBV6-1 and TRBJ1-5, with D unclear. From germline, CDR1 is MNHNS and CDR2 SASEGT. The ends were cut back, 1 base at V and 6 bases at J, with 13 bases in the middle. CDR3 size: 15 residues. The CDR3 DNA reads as TGTGCCAGCAGTGAAGGGTGGGCTGTCGGTCAGCCCCAGCATTTT. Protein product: CASSEGWAVGQPQHF.

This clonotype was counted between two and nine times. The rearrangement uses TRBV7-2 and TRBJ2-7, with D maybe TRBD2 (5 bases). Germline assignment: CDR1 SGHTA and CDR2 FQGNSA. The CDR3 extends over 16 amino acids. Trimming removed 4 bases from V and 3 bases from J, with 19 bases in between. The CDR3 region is CASSSDLRRTVYEQYF. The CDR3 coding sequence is TGTGCCAGCAGCTCGGACTTAAGAAGGACTGTCTACGAGCAGTACTTC.

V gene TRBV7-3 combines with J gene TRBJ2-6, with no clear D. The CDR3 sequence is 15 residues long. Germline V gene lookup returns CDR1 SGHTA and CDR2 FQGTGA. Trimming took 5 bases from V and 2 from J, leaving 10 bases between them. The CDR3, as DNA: TGTGCCAGCAGCCCCCCCTCTGCTGGGGCCAACGTCCTGACTTTC. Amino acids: CASSPPSAGANVLTF.

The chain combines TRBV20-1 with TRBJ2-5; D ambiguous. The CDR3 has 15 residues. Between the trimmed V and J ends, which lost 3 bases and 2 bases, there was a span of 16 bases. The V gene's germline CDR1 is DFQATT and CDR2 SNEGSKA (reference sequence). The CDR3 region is CSARDPTLGQETQYF. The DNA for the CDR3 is TGCAGTGCTAGGGACCCCACCTTGGGGCAAGAGACCCAGTACTTC.

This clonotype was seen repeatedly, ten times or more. The DNA for the CDR3 is TGTGCCAGCAGCTTAGGCCTGGATAGCGGGATTTTTAAGCAGTTCTTC. Translation gives CASSLGLDSGIFKQFF. The rearrangement joins TRBV13 to TRBJ2-1, with 8 bases matching TRBD2. With 0 bases clipped from V and 11 bases from J, the junction kept 12 bases outside the gene matches. The CDR3 contains 16 residues. The V gene's germline CDR1 is PRHDT and CDR2 FYEKMQ (reference sequence).

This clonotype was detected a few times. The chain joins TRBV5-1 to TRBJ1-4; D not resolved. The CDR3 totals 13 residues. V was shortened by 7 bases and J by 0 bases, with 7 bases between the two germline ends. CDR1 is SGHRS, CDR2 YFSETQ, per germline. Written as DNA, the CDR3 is TGCGCCAGCCACAGAGCAACTAATGAAAAACTGTTTTTT. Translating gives CASHRATNEKLFF.

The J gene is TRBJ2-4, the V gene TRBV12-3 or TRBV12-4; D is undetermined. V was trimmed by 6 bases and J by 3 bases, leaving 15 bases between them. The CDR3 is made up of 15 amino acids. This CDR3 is CASSFLVMGKNIQYF. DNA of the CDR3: TGTGCCAGCAGCTTCCTAGTGATGGGCAAAAACATTCAGTACTTC.

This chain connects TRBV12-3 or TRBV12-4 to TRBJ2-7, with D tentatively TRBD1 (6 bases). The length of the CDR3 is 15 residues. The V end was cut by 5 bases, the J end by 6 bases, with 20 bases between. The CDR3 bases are TGTGCCAGCAGTCCAATGGGGGACACGGCCCCCGAGCAGTACTTC. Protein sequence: CASSPMGDTAPEQYF.

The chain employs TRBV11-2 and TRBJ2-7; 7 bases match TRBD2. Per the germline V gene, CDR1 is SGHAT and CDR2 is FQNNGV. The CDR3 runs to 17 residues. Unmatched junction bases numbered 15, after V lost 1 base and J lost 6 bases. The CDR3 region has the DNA TGTGCCAGCAGCTTAGGGTCCCAGCCGGGGAGGGCGGCCGAGCAGTACTTC. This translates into CASSLGSQPGRAAEQYF.

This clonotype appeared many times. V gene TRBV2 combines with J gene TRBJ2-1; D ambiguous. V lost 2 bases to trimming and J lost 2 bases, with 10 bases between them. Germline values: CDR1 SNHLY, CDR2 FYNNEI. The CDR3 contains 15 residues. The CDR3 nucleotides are TGTGCCAGCAGTGAACATCCTGGGACCTACAATGAGCAGTTCTTC. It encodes CASSEHPGTYNEQFF.

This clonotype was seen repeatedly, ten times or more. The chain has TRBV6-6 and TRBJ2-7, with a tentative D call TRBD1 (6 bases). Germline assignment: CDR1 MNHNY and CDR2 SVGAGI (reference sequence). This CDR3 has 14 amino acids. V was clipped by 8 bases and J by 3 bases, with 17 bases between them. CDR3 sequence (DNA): TGTGCCAGCGGATCTAAGACAGGAGTCTACGAGCAGTACTTC. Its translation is CASGSKTGVYEQYF.

The CDR3 sequence is CSVITGTSSYNEQFF. The CDR3 nucleotides are TGCAGCGTGATTACCGGGACTAGTAGCTACAATGAGCAGTTCTTC. The V and J genes are TRBV29-1 and TRBJ2-1; 8 nucleotides agree with TRBD2. Germline CDR1 reads SQVTM; CDR2 reads ANQGSEA. Trimming removed 6 bases from V and 3 bases from J; junction bases left unmatched: 10. CDR3 length: 15 amino acids.

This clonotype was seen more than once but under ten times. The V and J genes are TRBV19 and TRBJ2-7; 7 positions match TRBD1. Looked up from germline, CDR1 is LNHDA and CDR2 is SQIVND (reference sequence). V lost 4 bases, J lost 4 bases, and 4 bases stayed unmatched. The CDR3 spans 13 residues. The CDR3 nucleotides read TGTGCCAGTAGTAACGGACAGGCTTACGAGCAGTACTTC. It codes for CASSNGQAYEQYF.

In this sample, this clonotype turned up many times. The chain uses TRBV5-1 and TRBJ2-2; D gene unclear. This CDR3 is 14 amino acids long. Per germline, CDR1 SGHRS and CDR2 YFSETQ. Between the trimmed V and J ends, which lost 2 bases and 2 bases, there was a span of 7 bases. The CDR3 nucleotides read TGCGCCAGCAGCTTCTCGGCCAACACCGGGGAGCTGTTTTTT. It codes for CASSFSANTGELFF.

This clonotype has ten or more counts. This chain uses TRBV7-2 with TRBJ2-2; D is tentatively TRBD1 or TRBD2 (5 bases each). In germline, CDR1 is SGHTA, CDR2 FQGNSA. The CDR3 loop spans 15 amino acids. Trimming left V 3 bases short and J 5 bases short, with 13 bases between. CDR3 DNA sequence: TGTGCCAGCAGCTTGGGGGTTTCAAAGACCGGGGAGCTGTTTTTT. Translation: CASSLGVSKTGELFF. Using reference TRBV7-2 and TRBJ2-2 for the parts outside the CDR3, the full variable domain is GAGVSQSPSNKVTEKGKDVELRCDPISGHTALYWYRQSLGQGLEFLIYFQGNSAPDKSGLPSDRFSAERTGGSVSTLTIQRTQQEDSAVYLCASSLGVSKTGELFFGEGSRLTVL.

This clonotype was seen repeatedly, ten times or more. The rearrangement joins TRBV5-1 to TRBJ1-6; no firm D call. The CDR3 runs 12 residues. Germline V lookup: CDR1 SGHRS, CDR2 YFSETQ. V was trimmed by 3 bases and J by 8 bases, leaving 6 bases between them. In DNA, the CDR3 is TGCGCCAGCAGCTCCGATGATTCACCCCTCCACTTT. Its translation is CASSSDDSPLHF. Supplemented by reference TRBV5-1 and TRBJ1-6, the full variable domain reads KAGVTQTPRYLIKTRGQQVTLSCSPISGHRSVSWYQQTPGQGLQFLFEYFSETQRNKGNFPGRFSGRQFSNSRSEMNVSTLELGDSALYLCASSSDDSPLHFGNGTRLTVT.

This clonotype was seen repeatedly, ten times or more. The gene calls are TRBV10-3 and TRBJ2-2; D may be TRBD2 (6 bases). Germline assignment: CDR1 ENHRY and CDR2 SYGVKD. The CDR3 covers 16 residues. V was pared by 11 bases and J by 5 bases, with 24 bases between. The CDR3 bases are TGTGCCTCAAACCCAGCTGGGCGGGACGTGACCGGGGAGCTGTTTTTT. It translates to CASNPAGRDVTGELFF.

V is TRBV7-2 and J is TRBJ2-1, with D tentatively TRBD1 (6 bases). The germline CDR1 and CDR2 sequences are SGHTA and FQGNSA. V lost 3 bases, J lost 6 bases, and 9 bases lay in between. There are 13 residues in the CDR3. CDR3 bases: TGTGCCAGCAGCTTGAGACAGGCCAATGAGCAGTTCTTC. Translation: CASSLRQANEQFF.